This T cell receptor beta chain was identified in a study of blood T cell repertoires in COVID-19. In the source study's methods: Nucleated cell number was recorded as an estimate derived from reference gene primer amplification. The repertoire was sequenced with immunoSEQ multiplex PCR; TCRdb's copy has only in-frame clones and lacks some. The V and J calls and clone size come from that table; D and trimming were worked out from the DNA. The sample has about 220,000 clones; around four fifths are singletons. The CDR3 is made up of 19 amino acids. After removal of 5 bases from V and 3 bases from J, the junction contained 12 bases not matched to a gene. In germline, CDR1 is SGHTA, CDR2 FQGTGA.

The rearrangement uses TRBV7-3 and TRBJ2-3; 15 nucleotides align to TRBD2. Sequences were obtained from peripheral blood. The sequence was obtained from a woman in her fifties or sixties who had recovered from COVID-19. The chain's CDR3 is CASSPRGLAGGEGTDTQYF. For the CDR3, the DNA is TGTGCCAGCAGCCCACGGGGACTAGCGGGGGGCGAGGGAACAGATACGCAGTATTTT. Supplemented by reference TRBV7-3 and TRBJ2-3, the full variable domain reads GAGVSQTPSNKVTEKGKYVELRCDPISGHTALYWYRQSLGQGPEFLIYFQGTGAADDSGLPNDRFFAVRPEGSVSTLKIQRTERGDSAVYLCASSPRGLAGGEGTDTQYFGPGTRLTVL.